These 7 T cell receptor beta chains were all obtained from the same sample, sequenced in a study of T cell therapy after organ transplantation. What these receptors recognize is not known. Sequencing was performed with immunoSEQ multiplex PCR; in TCRdb, only in-frame clones are kept and a portion is missing. The sample yields around 50,000 clones, less than 95% seen once. The sample was CD8+ T cells from blood, taken before autologous CMV-specific T cell therapy. These TCRs come from a human patient who had received a solid organ transplant and had CMV disease.

V is TRBV12-5 and J is TRBJ2-1, with D unclear. V dropped 3 bases and J dropped 6 bases, with 15 bases sitting between them. Germline V gene lookup returns CDR1 LGHNT and CDR2 FRNRAP. This CDR3 comprises 15 residues. Written as DNA, the CDR3 is TGTGCTAGTGGTTTCGTCAGAGGTTCACCCAATGAGCAGTTCTTC. Translated, it gives CASGFVRGSPNEQFF.

The gene calls are TRBV2 and TRBJ2-5, with 8 bases lining up with TRBD1. CDR1 and CDR2 from the germline V gene are SNHLY and FYNNEI. The trim removed 8 bases at V and 5 bases at J, leaving 10 bases unmatched. The CDR3 is 14 amino acids. The CDR3 nucleotides are TGTGCCAGCCAGGGGCAGGGGGCGATCGAGACCCAGTACTTC. This gives the protein CASQGQGAIETQYF.

The chain uses TRBV6-6 and TRBJ1-5; D remains unclear. The germline V and J ends were trimmed by 9 bases and 6 bases, with 21 bases remaining between them. In germline, CDR1 is MNHNY, CDR2 SVGAGI (reference sequence). The CDR3 covers 15 residues. DNA for the CDR3: TGTGCCAGTAGCACGTTTCCCTCCGAGGCTCAGCCCCAGCATTTT. Its translation: CASSTFPSEAQPQHF.

The J gene is TRBJ1-2, the V gene TRBV5-1, with a weak D call TRBD1 (5 bases). The CDR3 sequence is 15 residues long. The V and J ends lost 0 bases and 2 bases respectively, with 11 bases between them. Germline values: CDR1 SGHRS, CDR2 YFSETQ. CDR3 loop: CASSLGQLSNYGYTF. The DNA for the CDR3 is TGCGCCAGCAGCTTGGGACAGCTATCGAACTATGGCTACACCTTC. Looking up the rest from reference TRBV5-1 and TRBJ1-2 gives the full variable domain: KAGVTQTPRYLIKTRGQQVTLSCSPISGHRSVSWYQQTPGQGLQFLFEYFSETQRNKGNFPGRFSGRQFSNSRSEMNVSTLELGDSALYLCASSLGQLSNYGYTFGSGTRLTVV.

The chain employs TRBV6-5 and TRBJ2-1; TRBD1 aligns across 9 bases. Losses at the gene ends were 2 bases for V and 7 bases for J; bases not matched to a gene: 3. Germline V gives CDR1 MNHEY, CDR2 SVGAGI. This CDR3 comprises 14 residues. The CDR3, as DNA: TGTGCCAGCAGTTACGCCGGACAGGGGAATGAGCAGTTCTTC. This sequence encodes CASSYAGQGNEQFF.

V usage is TRBV5-1 and J usage is TRBJ1-2; 9 bases match TRBD1. The V gene end was trimmed by 4 bases and the J gene end by 6 bases; junction bases not matched to a gene: 7. CDR1 SGHRS and CDR2 YFSETQ come from the germline V gene. The CDR3 length is 14 residues. The CDR3: CASSPWTGDDGYTF. The CDR3 DNA is TGCGCCAGCAGCCCCTGGACAGGGGATGATGGCTACACCTTC. Using reference TRBV5-1 and TRBJ1-2 for the parts outside the CDR3, the full variable domain is KAGVTQTPRYLIKTRGQQVTLSCSPISGHRSVSWYQQTPGQGLQFLFEYFSETQRNKGNFPGRFSGRQFSNSRSEMNVSTLELGDSALYLCASSPWTGDDGYTFGSGTRLTVV.

The chain carries TRBV9 and TRBJ1-2; D is ambiguous. Trimming took 2 bases from V and 0 from J, leaving 8 bases between them. The CDR3 is 14 residues long. Germline assignment: CDR1 SGDLS and CDR2 YYNGEE. CDR3 residues: CASSVSGPNYGYTF. CDR3 DNA sequence: TGTGCCAGCAGCGTTTCAGGACCTAACTATGGCTACACCTTC.